These 31 T cell receptor beta chains originate from one sample sequenced in a study of blood T cells in healthy people across ages. Next came a second PCR, run for about 6 to 12 cycles, which used a sample-barcoded 5' primer along with a J-beta primer mix. TCRdb itself ran the 5' RACE reads through MiXCR, one entry per CDR3 protein. The profile covers 800,000 to 950,000 distinct CDR3 sequences, with under 35% appearing a single time and roughly a tenth taken by the ten largest. This same sample was also part of a study on T cells of mothers and their children.

The sample taken for sequencing was blood. The receptors shown here come from a woman between 35 and 50 years old in good health.

This clonotype has only a few counts. The V gene is TRBV21-1, the J gene TRBJ2-6; TRBD1, the D gene given by the table, was not confirmed from the DNA. TRBV21-1 is shown as a pseudogene. The CDR3 contains 16 residues. CDR3 amino acids: CASSHRGPSGANVLTF. The CDR3 DNA sequence: TGTGCCAGCAGCCACAGGGGTCCCTCTGGGGCCAACGTCCTGACTTTC.

Turning to this clonotype: This sequence may be a read error, since a much larger clone differs from it by one base. The chain has TRBV5-1 and TRBJ2-5; 9 bases align to TRBD1. Looked up from germline, CDR1 is SGHRS and CDR2 is YFSETQ. The CDR3 spans 15 residues. The CDR3 DNA sequence: TGCGCCAGCAGCTTGGTTACAGGGGGCCAAGAGACCCGGTACTTC. Protein: CASSLVTGGQETRYF.

Concerning this clonotype: Being one base from a much bigger clone, this may be a read error. V is TRBV7-3 and J is TRBJ2-1; weak D call: TRBD2 (6 bases). The CDR3 length is 12 residues. CDR1 and CDR2 (germline): SGHTA, FQGTGA. V was pared by 2 bases and J by 13 bases, with 12 bases between. The CDR3: CASSLSGVPQFF. The DNA of the CDR3 is TGTGCCAGCAGCTTATCGGGGGTGCCCCAGTTCTTC.

V gene TRBV10-3 combines with J gene TRBJ2-1; the D gene is possibly TRBD2 (6 bases). The CDR3 extends over 15 amino acids. CDR1 and CDR2 (germline): ENHRY, SYGVKD. V was trimmed by 0 bases and J by 6 bases, leaving 12 bases between them. DNA for the CDR3: TGTGCCATCAGTGAGTCTGAGGGACTCCGCAATGAGCAGTTCTTC. This gives the protein CAISESEGLRNEQFF.

This clonotype was recorded a few times. J is TRBJ2-5 and V is TRBV5-6, with 7 bases lining up with TRBD2. This CDR3 is built from 16 residues. Germline loops: CDR1 SGHDT, CDR2 YYEEEE. Trimming removed 3 bases from V and 5 bases from J; junction bases left unmatched: 13. CDR3 sequence reads: CASSSLLFGGKETQYF. CDR3 nucleotide sequence: TGTGCCAGCAGCTCTCTCCTCTTCGGGGGGAAGGAGACCCAGTACTTC. Filled out from reference TRBV5-6 and TRBJ2-5, the complete variable domain reads DAGVTQSPTHLIKTRGQQVTLRCSPKSGHDTVSWYQQALGQGPQFIFQYYEEEERQRGNFPDRFSGHQFPNYSSELNVNALLLGDSALYLCASSSLLFGGKETQYFGPGTRLLVL.

Points on this clonotype: The junction differs from germline at one of its ends, possibly a read error. The rearrangement links TRBV6-2 or TRBV6-3 to TRBJ1-2, with a possible D match to TRBD1 (6 bases). CDR1 and CDR2 (germline): MNHEY, SVGEGT. The length of the CDR3 is 12 residues. CDR3 residues: CASNSQGPGCTF. In nucleotides, the CDR3 is TGTGCCAGCAACTCACAGGGCCCGGGCTGCACCTTC.

The chain uses TRBV20-1 and TRBJ1-4, with D tentatively TRBD1 (5 bases). The CDR3 spans 16 residues. Trimming pared 0 bases from V and 0 bases from J, leaving 11 bases between. CDR1 is DFQATT, CDR2 SNEGSKA, per germline (reference sequence). The chain's CDR3 is CSARDLTGSTNEKLFF. As DNA, the CDR3 is TGCAGTGCTAGAGATCTAACAGGTTCAACTAATGAAAAACTGTTTTTT.

The chain employs TRBV18 and TRBJ2-7, with no clear D. Germline CDR1 KGHSH, CDR2 LQKENI. The ends were cut back, 2 bases at V and 3 bases at J, with 11 bases in the middle. The CDR3 runs to 14 residues. DNA for the CDR3: TGTGCCAGCTCACCAGGGAAGGGATTCTACGAGCAGTACTTC. The encoded protein is CASSPGKGFYEQYF.

The rearrangement uses TRBV3-1 and TRBJ2-7, with 8 bases aligning to TRBD2. There are 15 residues in the CDR3. After removal of 2 bases from V and 2 bases from J, the junction contained 5 bases not matched to a gene. Per germline, CDR1 LGHDT and CDR2 YNNKEL (reference sequence). The CDR3 DNA follows: TGTGCCAGCAGCCAAAGCGGGAGCACGACCTACGAGCAGTACTTC. Translating it yields CASSQSGSTTYEQYF.

This clonotype has only a few counts. The chain employs TRBV5-1 and TRBJ2-5, with D maybe TRBD2 (5 bases). V gave up 2 bases and J gave up 12 bases, with 17 bases separating them. CDR3 length: 13 residues. Germline V gene sequence: CDR1 SGHRS, CDR2 YFSETQ. The CDR3 nucleotides are TGCGCCAGCAGCTTCTCTGCGAGATCGGAGGAGTACTTC. This gives the protein CASSFSARSEEYF.

This clonotype was recorded at least ten times. The V call is TRBV29-1, the J call TRBJ2-7; D is perhaps TRBD1 (6 bases). Between the trimmed V and J ends, which lost 7 bases and 6 bases, there was a span of 16 bases. CDR1 is SQVTM and CDR2 is ANQGSEA in the germline V gene. The CDR3 is made up of 12 amino acids. As DNA, the CDR3 is TGCAGCGCTTACCGAGACAGGCGCGAGCAGTACTTC. Translated: CSAYRDRREQYF.

This rearrangement joins TRBV12-3 or TRBV12-4 to TRBJ2-1; D unresolved. V lost 3 bases and J lost 0, with 9 bases in between. The CDR3 contains 15 residues. The CDR3 reads CASSFSADSYNEQFF. In DNA form, the CDR3 reads TGTGCCAGCAGTTTCTCGGCTGACTCCTACAATGAGCAGTTCTTC.

Worth noting for this clonotype: A read error may account for a junction end that differs from germline. The chain is built from TRBV9 and TRBJ2-1; TRBD2 agrees at 7 bases. There are 17 residues in the CDR3. The germline V gene encodes CDR1 SGDLS and CDR2 YYNGEE. CDR3 in amino acids: CASSGRAGPISNNEQFF. CDR3 nucleotide sequence: TGTGCCAGCAGCGGCCGAGCGGGGCCGATCTCCAACAATGAGCAGTTCTTC.

The V gene is TRBV7-2, the J gene TRBJ1-5, with 7 bases that match TRBD1. J gave up 4 bases and V 3 bases, and 6 bases lay outside the gene matches. CDR1 is SGHTA, CDR2 FQGNSA, per germline. CDR3 length: 15 residues. CDR3 in amino acids: CASSLDRRENQPQHF. The CDR3, as DNA: TGTGCCAGCAGCTTGGACAGGCGCGAAAATCAGCCCCAGCATTTT.

This clonotype was counted at least ten times. The chain joins TRBV20-1 to TRBJ1-2, with D maybe TRBD1 (5 bases). The V end was cut by 6 bases, the J end by 4 bases, with 18 bases between. Germline CDR1 is DFQATT and CDR2 is SNEGSKA (reference sequence). This CDR3 has 14 amino acids. The CDR3 sequence: CSASLGGGTYGYTF. The CDR3 bases are TGCAGTGCCTCGCTTGGCGGGGGAACCTATGGCTACACCTTC.

The rearrangement joins TRBV18 to TRBJ2-3, with 7 bases aligning to TRBD1. This CDR3 is built from 14 residues. The V segment lost 8 bases and the J segment 1 base; nucleotides outside the gene matches: 6. Germline CDR1 is KGHSH and CDR2 is LQKENI. The CDR3, as DNA: TGTGCCAGCGACAGGGAAGTGGGCACAGATACGCAGTATTTT. It specifies CASDREVGTDTQYF.

Many counts were recorded for this clonotype. This CDR3 reads CASSQVSHYEQYF. The CDR3 nucleotides read TGTGCCAGCAGCCAAGTGAGCCACTACGAGCAGTACTTC. This chain connects TRBV14 to TRBJ2-7; D gene unclear. Trimming took 1 base from V and 3 from J, leaving 7 bases between them. CDR3 length equals 13 residues. Germline values: CDR1 SGHDN, CDR2 FVKESK. Full variable domain (missing parts from reference TRBV14 and TRBJ2-7): EAGVTQFPSHSVIEKGQTVTLRCDPISGHDNLYWYRRVMGKEIKFLLHFVKESKQDESGMPNNRFLAERTGGTYSTLKVQPAELEDSGVYFCASSQVSHYEQYFGPGTRLTVT.

This clonotype was counted many times. V gene TRBV29-1 combines with J gene TRBJ2-1; tentatively, D is TRBD1 or TRBD2 (5 bases each). This CDR3 is 11 amino acids long. The V gene lost 6 bases and the J gene lost 9 bases, with 12 bases spanning the gap. Germline V gives CDR1 SQVTM, CDR2 ANQGSEA. CDR3 sequence: CSVPVGGEQFF. CDR3 DNA: TGCAGCGTGCCTGTTGGGGGTGAGCAGTTCTTC.

The chain carries TRBV7-8 and TRBJ2-1, with 13 bases fitting TRBD2. After removal of 4 bases from V and 6 bases from J, the junction contained 12 bases not matched to a gene. The V gene's germline CDR1 is SGHVS and CDR2 FQNEAQ. The CDR3 extends over 18 amino acids. The CDR3: CASSSLTSGGLSPNEQFF. CDR3 DNA: TGTGCCAGCAGCTCCTTGACTAGCGGGGGGCTGAGCCCCAATGAGCAGTTCTTC.

There are many counts of this clonotype. The chain couples TRBV28 to TRBJ2-2; D gene ambiguous. Germline CDR1 MDHEN, CDR2 SYDVKM. V lost 10 bases, J lost 5 bases, and 20 bases lay in between. The CDR3 sequence is 15 residues long. CDR3 loop: CATRPQGKRTGELFF. The CDR3 coding sequence is TGTGCCACACGCCCTCAAGGGAAAAGAACCGGGGAGCTGTTTTTT.

This rearrangement joins TRBV9 to TRBJ1-5, with a possible D match to TRBD1 (5 bases). Trimming took 4 bases from V and 4 from J, leaving 12 bases between them. The CDR3 consists of 14 residues. Germline V CDR1 and CDR2: SGDLS, YYNGEE. The chain's CDR3 is CASSLGTENQPQHF. CDR3 coding DNA: TGTGCCAGCAGCCTTGGGACGGAAAATCAGCCCCAGCATTTT.

Comments on this clonotype: The junction shows a germline mismatch at one end, possibly a read error. The chain carries TRBV5-1 and TRBJ2-1, with TRBD2 matching 9 bases. Looked up from germline, CDR1 is SGHRS and CDR2 is YFSETQ. The CDR3 spans 14 residues. DNA for the CDR3: TGCGCCGGCAGCTTGGGCGGGGGGGTTGAGGAGCAGGTCTTC. Translation: CAGSLGGGVEEQVF.

The V call is TRBV7-9, the J call TRBJ2-2; D is perhaps TRBD2 (5 bases). V was shortened by 1 base and J by 7 bases, with 13 bases between the two germline ends. The length of the CDR3 is 15 residues. CDR1 is SEHNR, CDR2 FQNEAQ, per germline (reference sequence). The CDR3 DNA sequence: TGTGCCAGCAGCTTAGGGACTGATACTATCGGGGAGCTGTTTTTT. Amino acids: CASSLGTDTIGELFF.

A remark on this clonotype: This could be a read error, since a much larger clone is one nucleotide away. The rearrangement links TRBV5-5 to TRBJ2-4; TRBD1 might be the D (6 bases). The CDR3 has 14 amino acids. The germline gives CDR1 SGHKS, CDR2 YYEKEE (reference sequence). Trimming stripped 2 bases from V and 13 bases from J, with 19 bases between. Here the CDR3 DNA reads TGTGCCAGCAGCTTAACACGGGACAACCTTTCGCAGTACTTC. It specifies CASSLTRDNLSQYF.

Comment on this clonotype: One end of the junction varies from germline; a read error may be responsible. V usage is TRBV7-3 and J usage is TRBJ2-7; TRBD2 aligns across 7 bases. The J call could be wrong; TRBJ2-5 is a better fit for the DNA end. The CDR3 is 16 amino acids. From germline, CDR1 is SGHTA and CDR2 FQGTGA. For the CDR3, the DNA is TGTGCTAGCAGCTTAACTAGCGCGCGAACCGGGGAGACCCAGTACTTC. Amino acids: CASSLTSARTGETQYF.

The chain employs TRBV20-1 and TRBJ1-1, with D unclear. V lost 3 bases, J lost 1 base, and 12 bases lay in between. CDR3 length: 14 amino acids. Per the germline V gene, CDR1 is DFQATT and CDR2 is SNEGSKA (reference sequence). The CDR3: CSARALRENTEAFF. The CDR3 nucleotides read TGCAGTGCTAGGGCCTTAAGAGAGAACACTGAAGCTTTCTTT.

Note on this clonotype: The final CDR3 position lacks the conserved phenylalanine or tryptophan, pointing to a likely read error. The V and J genes are TRBV24-1 and TRBJ2-1; TRBD1 matches 11 bases. The V gene's germline CDR1 is KGHDR and CDR2 SFDVKD. CDR3 length: 15 residues. J gave up 4 bases and V 5 bases, and 3 bases lay outside the gene matches. CDR3: CATSGGTGGYNEQFS. The CDR3 bases are TGTGCCACCAGTGGTGGGACAGGGGGTTACAATGAGCAGTTCTCC.

V is TRBV18 and J is TRBJ2-5; D possibly corresponds to TRBD2 (6 bases). CDR1 KGHSH and CDR2 LQKENI come from the germline V gene. CDR3 length equals 14 residues. V lost 2 bases and J lost 4, with 11 bases in between. The CDR3 DNA follows: TGTGCCAGCTCACCAGGGCGGGGAGCAGAGACCCAGTACTTC. As protein: CASSPGRGAETQYF. Full variable domain (missing parts from reference TRBV18 and TRBJ2-5): NAGVMQNPRHLVRRRGQEARLRCSPMKGHSHVYWYRQLPEEGLKFMVYLQKENIIDESGMPKERFSAEFPKEGPSILRIQQVVRGDSAAYFCASSPGRGAETQYFGPGTRLLVL.

This chain joins TRBV28 and TRBJ2-3; TRBD2 aligns across 11 bases. Germline trimming cut 1 base from V and 3 bases from J; bases unmatched to any gene: 3. The CDR3 is 16 residues long. CDR1 MDHEN and CDR2 SYDVKM come from the germline V gene. The CDR3 region is CASSLSSGGRTDTQYF. CDR3 nucleotide sequence: TGTGCCAGCAGTTTATCTAGCGGGGGGAGGACAGATACGCAGTATTTT. Variable domain in full (rest from reference TRBV28 and TRBJ2-3): DVKVTQSSRYLVKRTGEKVFLECVQDMDHENMFWYRQDPGLGLRLIYFSYDVKMKEKGDIPEGYSVSREKKERFSLILESASTNQTSMYLCASSLSSGGRTDTQYFGPGTRLTVL.

This clonotype was detected ten times or more. J is TRBJ2-7 and V is TRBV27; no definite D call. Trimming took off 6 bases at V and 0 bases at J, with 15 bases between the two ends. Germline V gene data show CDR1 as MNHEY and CDR2 as SMNVEV (reference sequence). The CDR3 loop spans 15 amino acids. The CDR3 region is CASRRSGPNSYEQYF. As DNA, the CDR3 is TGTGCCAGCAGGCGTTCTGGACCTAACTCCTACGAGCAGTACTTC.

In this sample, this clonotype turned up many times. The rearrangement links TRBV20-1 to TRBJ2-6; D ambiguous. The V and J ends lost 2 bases and 1 base respectively, with 6 bases between them. The CDR3 sequence is 14 residues long. Germline assignment: CDR1 DFQATT and CDR2 SNEGSKA (reference sequence). The CDR3 loop is CSARMGSGANVLTF. CDR3 DNA sequence: TGCAGTGCTAGAATGGGGTCTGGGGCCAACGTCCTGACTTTC.